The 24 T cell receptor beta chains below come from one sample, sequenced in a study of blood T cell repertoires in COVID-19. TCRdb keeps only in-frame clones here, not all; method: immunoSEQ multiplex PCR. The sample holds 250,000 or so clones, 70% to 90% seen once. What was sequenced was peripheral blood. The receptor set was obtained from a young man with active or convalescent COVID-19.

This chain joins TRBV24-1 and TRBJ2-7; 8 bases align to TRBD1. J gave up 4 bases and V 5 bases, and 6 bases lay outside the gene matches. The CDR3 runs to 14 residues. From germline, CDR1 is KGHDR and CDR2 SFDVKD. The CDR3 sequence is CATSGQGPPYEQYF. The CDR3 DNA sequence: TGTGCCACCAGTGGACAGGGGCCTCCATACGAGCAGTACTTC.

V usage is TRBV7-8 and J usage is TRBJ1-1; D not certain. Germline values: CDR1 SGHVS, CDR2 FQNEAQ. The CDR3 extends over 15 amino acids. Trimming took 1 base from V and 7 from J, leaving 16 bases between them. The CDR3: CASSLETGIVSEAFF. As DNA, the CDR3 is TGTGCCAGCAGCTTAGAGACGGGAATTGTCAGTGAAGCTTTCTTT.

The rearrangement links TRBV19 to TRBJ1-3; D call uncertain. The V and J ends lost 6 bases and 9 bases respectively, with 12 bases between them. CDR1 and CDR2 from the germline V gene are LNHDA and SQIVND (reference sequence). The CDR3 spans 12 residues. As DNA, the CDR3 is TGTGCCAGTAGCATCCGTGAGGGCACCATATATTTT. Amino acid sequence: CASSIREGTIYF.

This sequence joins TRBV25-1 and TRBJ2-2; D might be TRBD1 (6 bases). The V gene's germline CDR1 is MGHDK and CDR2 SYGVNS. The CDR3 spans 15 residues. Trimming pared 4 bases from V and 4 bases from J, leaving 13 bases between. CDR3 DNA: TGTGCCAGCAGTGCACCAGGGGTTACCACCGGGGAGCTGTTTTTT. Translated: CASSAPGVTTGELFF. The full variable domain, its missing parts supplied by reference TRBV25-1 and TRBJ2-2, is EADIYQTPRYLVIGTGKKITLECSQTMGHDKMYWYQQDPGMELHLIHYSYGVNSTEKGDLSSESTVSRIRTEHFPLTLESARPSHTSQYLCASSAPGVTTGELFFGEGSRLTVL.

The CDR3 protein is CASSPAGTGRNTIYF. The CDR3 nucleotides are TGTGCCAGCAGCCCCGCCGGGACAGGGCGAAACACCATATATTTT. This rearrangement joins TRBV7-2 to TRBJ1-3, with 9 positions matching TRBD1. CDR1 is SGHTA and CDR2 is FQGNSA in the germline V gene. V shed 5 bases, J shed 5 bases, and the junction held 7 bases outside the gene matches. The length of the CDR3 is 15 residues. Using reference TRBV7-2 and TRBJ1-3 for the parts outside the CDR3, the full variable domain is GAGVSQSPSNKVTEKGKDVELRCDPISGHTALYWYRQSLGQGLEFLIYFQGNSAPDKSGLPSDRFSAERTGGSVSTLTIQRTQQEDSAVYLCASSPAGTGRNTIYFGEGSWLTVV.

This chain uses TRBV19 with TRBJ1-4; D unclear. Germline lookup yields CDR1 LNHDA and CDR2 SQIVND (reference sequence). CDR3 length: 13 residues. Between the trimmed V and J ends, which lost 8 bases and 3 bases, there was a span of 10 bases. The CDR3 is CASAHSANEKLFF. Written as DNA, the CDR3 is TGTGCCAGTGCCCATTCGGCTAATGAAAAACTGTTTTTT.

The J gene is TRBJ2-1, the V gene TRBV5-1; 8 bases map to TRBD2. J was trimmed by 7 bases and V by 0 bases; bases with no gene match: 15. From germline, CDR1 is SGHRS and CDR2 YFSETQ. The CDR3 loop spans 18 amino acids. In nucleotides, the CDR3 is TGCGCCAGCAGCTTGGCCCATACACTAGCGGTTTCGACGAATGAGCAGTTCTTC. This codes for CASSLAHTLAVSTNEQFF.

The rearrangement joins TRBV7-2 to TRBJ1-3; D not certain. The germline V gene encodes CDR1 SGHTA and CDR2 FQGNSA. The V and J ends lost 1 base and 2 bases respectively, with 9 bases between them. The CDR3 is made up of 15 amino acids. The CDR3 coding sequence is TGTGCCAGCAGCTTAGATCCGCGGGCTGGAAACACCATATATTTT. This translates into CASSLDPRAGNTIYF.

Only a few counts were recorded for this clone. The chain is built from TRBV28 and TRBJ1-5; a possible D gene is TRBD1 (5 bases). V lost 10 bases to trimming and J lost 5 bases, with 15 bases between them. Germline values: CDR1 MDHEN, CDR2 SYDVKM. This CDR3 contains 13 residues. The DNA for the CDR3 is TGTGCCACGCACCGGGGGAGGGATCAGCCCCAGCATTTT. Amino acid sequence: CATHRGRDQPQHF.

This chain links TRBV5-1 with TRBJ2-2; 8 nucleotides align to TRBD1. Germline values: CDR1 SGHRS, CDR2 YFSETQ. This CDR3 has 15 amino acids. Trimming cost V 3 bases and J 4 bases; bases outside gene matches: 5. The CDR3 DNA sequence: TGCGCCAGCAGCTATCGACAGGGGACCACCGGGGAGCTGTTTTTT. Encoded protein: CASSYRQGTTGELFF.

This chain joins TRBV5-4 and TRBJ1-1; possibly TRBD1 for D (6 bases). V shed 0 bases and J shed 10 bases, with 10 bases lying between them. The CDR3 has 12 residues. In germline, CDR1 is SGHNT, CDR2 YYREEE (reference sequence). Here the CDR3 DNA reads TGTGCCAGCAGCTTGGATAACAGGGCAGCTTTCTTT. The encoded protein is CASSLDNRAAFF.

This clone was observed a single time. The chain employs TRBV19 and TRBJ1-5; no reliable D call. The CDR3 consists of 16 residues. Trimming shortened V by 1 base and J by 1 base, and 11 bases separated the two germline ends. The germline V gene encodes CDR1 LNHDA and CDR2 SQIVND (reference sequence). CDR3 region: CASSIVGGGSNQPQHF. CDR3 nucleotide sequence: TGTGCCAGTAGTATAGTTGGCGGTGGCAGCAATCAGCCCCAGCATTTT.

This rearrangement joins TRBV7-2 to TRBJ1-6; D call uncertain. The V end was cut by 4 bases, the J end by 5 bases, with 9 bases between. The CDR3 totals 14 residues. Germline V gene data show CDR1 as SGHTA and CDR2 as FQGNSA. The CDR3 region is CASSSQSNNSPLHF. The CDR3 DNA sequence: TGTGCCAGCAGCTCACAGAGTAATAATTCACCCCTCCACTTT.

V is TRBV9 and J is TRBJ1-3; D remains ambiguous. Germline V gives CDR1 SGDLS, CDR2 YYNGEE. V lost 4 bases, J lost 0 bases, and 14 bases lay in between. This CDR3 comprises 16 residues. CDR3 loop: CASSTVGGSSGNTIYF. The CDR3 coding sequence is TGTGCCAGCAGCACGGTCGGCGGGAGCTCTGGAAACACCATATATTTT. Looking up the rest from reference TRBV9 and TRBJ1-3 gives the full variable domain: DSGVTQTPKHLITATGQRVTLRCSPRSGDLSVYWYQQSLDQGLQFLIQYYNGEERAKGNILERFSAQQFPDLHSELNLSSLELGDSALYFCASSTVGGSSGNTIYFGEGSWLTVV.

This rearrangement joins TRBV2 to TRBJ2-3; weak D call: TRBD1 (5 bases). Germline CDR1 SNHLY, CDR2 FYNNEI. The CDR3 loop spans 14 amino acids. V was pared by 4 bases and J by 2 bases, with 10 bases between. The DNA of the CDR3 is TGTGCCAGCAGTGGGGGCAGGGCCACAGATACGCAGTATTTT. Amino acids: CASSGGRATDTQYF.

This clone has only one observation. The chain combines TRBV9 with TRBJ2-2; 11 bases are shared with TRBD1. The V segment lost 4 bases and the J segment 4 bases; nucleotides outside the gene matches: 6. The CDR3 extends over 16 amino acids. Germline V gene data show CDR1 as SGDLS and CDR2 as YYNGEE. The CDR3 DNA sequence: TGTGCCAGCAGCCTCGGACAGGGGGCGGGCACCGGGGAGCTGTTTTTT. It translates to CASSLGQGAGTGELFF.

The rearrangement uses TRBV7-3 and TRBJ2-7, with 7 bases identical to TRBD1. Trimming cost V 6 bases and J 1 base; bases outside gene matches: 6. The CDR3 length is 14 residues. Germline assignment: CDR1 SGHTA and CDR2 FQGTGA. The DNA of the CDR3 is TGTGCCAGCAGTCGGGACAGCTTTTCCTACGAGCAGTACTTC. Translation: CASSRDSFSYEQYF.

Here the CDR3 DNA reads TGTGCCAGCAGTTACTCTATAGACTCTGGAAACACCATATATTTT. It specifies CASSYSIDSGNTIYF. The rearrangement links TRBV6-6 to TRBJ1-3; no definite D call. V was shortened by 0 bases and J by 0 bases, with 6 bases between the two germline ends. From germline, CDR1 is MNHNY and CDR2 SVGAGI (reference sequence). This CDR3 is built from 15 residues.

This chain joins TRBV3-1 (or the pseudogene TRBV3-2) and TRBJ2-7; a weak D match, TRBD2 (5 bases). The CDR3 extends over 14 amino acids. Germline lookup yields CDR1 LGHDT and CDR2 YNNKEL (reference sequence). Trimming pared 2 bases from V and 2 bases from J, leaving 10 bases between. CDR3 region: CASSQTTTTYEQYF. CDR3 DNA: TGTGCCAGCAGCCAAACGACTACAACCTACGAGCAGTACTTC.

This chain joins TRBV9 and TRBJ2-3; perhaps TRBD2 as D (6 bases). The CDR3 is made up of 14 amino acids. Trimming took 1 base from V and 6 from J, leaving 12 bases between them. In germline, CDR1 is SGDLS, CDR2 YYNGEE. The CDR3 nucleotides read TGTGCCAGCAGCGTAATCGGGAGCAAGGATACGCAGTATTTT. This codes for CASSVIGSKDTQYF.

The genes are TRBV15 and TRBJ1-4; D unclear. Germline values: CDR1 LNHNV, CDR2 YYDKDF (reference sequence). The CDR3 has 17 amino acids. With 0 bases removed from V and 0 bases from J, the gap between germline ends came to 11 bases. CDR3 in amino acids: CATSRDPNVATNEKLFF. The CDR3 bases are TGTGCCACCAGCAGAGACCCCAACGTAGCAACTAATGAAAAACTGTTTTTT.

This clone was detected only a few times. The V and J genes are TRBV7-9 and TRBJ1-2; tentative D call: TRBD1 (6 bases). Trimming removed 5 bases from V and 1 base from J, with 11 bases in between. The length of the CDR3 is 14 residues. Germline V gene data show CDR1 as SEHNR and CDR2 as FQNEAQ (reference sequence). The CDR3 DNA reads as TGTGCCAGCAGCCCAGGGGCGGTTAACTATGGCTACACCTTC. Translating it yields CASSPGAVNYGYTF.

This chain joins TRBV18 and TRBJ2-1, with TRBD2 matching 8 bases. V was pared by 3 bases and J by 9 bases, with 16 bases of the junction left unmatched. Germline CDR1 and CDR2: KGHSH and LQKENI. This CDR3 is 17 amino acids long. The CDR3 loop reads CASSPVGPGLDNVEQFF. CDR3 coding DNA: TGTGCCAGCTCACCGGTCGGGCCGGGACTAGATAATGTTGAGCAGTTCTTC.

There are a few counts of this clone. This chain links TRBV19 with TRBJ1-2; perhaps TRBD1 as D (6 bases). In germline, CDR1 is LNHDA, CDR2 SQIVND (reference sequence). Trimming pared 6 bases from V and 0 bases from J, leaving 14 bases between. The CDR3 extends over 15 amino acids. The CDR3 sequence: CASRADSLSNYGYTF. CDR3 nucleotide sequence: TGTGCCAGTAGGGCGGACAGCCTCTCTAACTATGGCTACACCTTC.